Each of the 30 T cell receptor beta chains below was sequenced from the same sample in a study of response to subunit inactivated influenza vaccine. One entry per CDR3 protein results from TCRdb running MiXCR on the RT-PCR reads. Counted here are roughly 570,000 distinct CDR3 sequences, about 14% occurring once; the ten biggest clones make up 11%. Material: PBMCs from blood, obtained roughly 13 days after vaccination. Receptors were obtained from a man between 45 and 60 years old who received an inactivated influenza vaccine.

V and J are TRBV7-2 and TRBJ1-2; 11 bases agree with TRBD1. This CDR3 spans 15 amino acids. Germline lookup yields CDR1 SGHTA and CDR2 FQGNSA. J lost 5 bases, V lost 5 bases, and 7 bases had no gene match. CDR3 nucleotide sequence: TGTGCCAGCAGCCCCCGGACAGGGGGCGCATATGGCTACACCTTC. Translation: CASSPRTGGAYGYTF.

The chain employs TRBV14 and TRBJ2-6; D is uncertain. Germline CDR1 and CDR2: SGHDN and FVKESK. The CDR3 spans 17 residues. Trimming left V 4 bases short and J 0 bases short, with 13 bases between. Here the CDR3 reads CASSRPSKGSGANVLTF. In DNA form, the CDR3 reads TGTGCCAGCAGCCGGCCTTCCAAGGGCTCTGGGGCCAACGTCCTGACTTTC.

This rearrangement joins TRBV30 to TRBJ1-6; 7 bases fit TRBD1. From germline, CDR1 is GTSNPN and CDR2 SVGIG (reference sequence). The CDR3 runs 15 residues. V shed 2 bases, J shed 7 bases, and the junction held 8 bases outside the gene matches. This chain's CDR3 is CAWSILDRENSPLHF. The CDR3 nucleotides read TGTGCCTGGAGTATCCTAGACAGGGAGAATTCACCCCTCCACTTT.

This sequence joins TRBV11-2 and TRBJ2-2; D is unresolved. V was shortened by 1 base and J by 5 bases, with 17 bases between the two germline ends. Germline CDR1 SGHAT, CDR2 FQNNGV. The CDR3 extends over 17 amino acids. In DNA form, the CDR3 reads TGTGCCAGCAGCTTAGTGGGTACTACTTCAATAACCGGGGAGCTGTTTTTT. Its protein product is CASSLVGTTSITGELFF.

This clonotype has a handful of counts. V and J are TRBV19 and TRBJ2-5; D perhaps matches TRBD2 (5 bases). Germline V gene lookup returns CDR1 LNHDA and CDR2 SQIVND (reference sequence). The CDR3 is made up of 13 amino acids. Trimming pared 3 bases from V and 4 bases from J, leaving 9 bases between. CDR3 in DNA: TGTGCCAGTAGTATTTCGGGAACAGAGACCCAGTACTTC. This encodes CASSISGTETQYF.

This clonotype showed up just a few times. The chain combines TRBV6-1 with TRBJ2-1; the D is unclear. Germline V lookup: CDR1 MNHNS, CDR2 SASEGT. Trimming removed 6 bases at V and 5 bases at J, with 11 bases between. The CDR3 covers 13 residues. The CDR3 protein is CASRSGGNNEQFF. The CDR3 bases are TGTGCCAGCAGATCAGGCGGTAACAATGAGCAGTTCTTC.

There are a few counts of this clonotype. The chain links TRBV5-1 to TRBJ2-1; unclear D gene. The CDR3 sequence is 13 residues long. Between the trimmed V and J ends, which lost 8 bases and 5 bases, there was a span of 14 bases. Germline lookup yields CDR1 SGHRS and CDR2 YFSETQ. The CDR3 loop reads CASGWADHNEQFF. The CDR3 region has the DNA TGCGCCAGTGGGTGGGCGGATCACAATGAGCAGTTCTTC.

This clonotype came up a few times. The genes are TRBV7-2 and TRBJ2-4; TRBD1 matches 7 bases. Trimming cost V 5 bases and J 7 bases; bases outside gene matches: 14. CDR1 and CDR2 (germline): SGHTA, FQGNSA. The CDR3 has 16 residues. The CDR3 loop reads CASSARVGGTVNIQYF. The CDR3 nucleotides are TGTGCCAGCAGCGCCCGTGTAGGGGGCACGGTTAACATTCAGTACTTC.

This clonotype was seen a few times. This chain links TRBV20-1 with TRBJ2-7, with D uncertain. V lost 0 bases to trimming and J lost 7 bases, with 25 bases between them. CDR1 is DFQATT and CDR2 is SNEGSKA in the germline V gene (reference sequence). The CDR3 loop spans 17 amino acids. CDR3 sequence reads: CSARDLLSPRRDLEQYF. The CDR3 nucleotides are TGCAGTGCTAGAGATCTTTTGAGCCCCCGCCGAGACCTGGAGCAGTACTTC.

This clonotype appeared a few times. The J gene is TRBJ2-5, the V gene TRBV5-1, with 11 bases identical to TRBD2. The CDR3 sequence is 15 residues long. With 5 bases clipped from V and 3 bases from J, the junction kept 6 bases outside the gene matches. Per the germline V gene, CDR1 is SGHRS and CDR2 is YFSETQ. The CDR3, as DNA: TGCGCCAGCAGACTAGCGGGGGCCCGAGAAGAGACCCAGTACTTC. It is translated as CASRLAGAREETQYF.

The table lists this clonotype with many counts. The genes are TRBV12-3 or TRBV12-4 and TRBJ2-1, with a tentative D call TRBD1 (5 bases). V lost 6 bases and J lost 10, with 16 bases in between. This CDR3 has 13 residues. The CDR3 nucleotides read TGTGCCAGCAGCCCCTCAGGGTATGGCGAGCAGTTCTTC. This codes for CASSPSGYGEQFF.

The chain couples TRBV20-1 to TRBJ1-1; D is unclear. Per germline, CDR1 DFQATT and CDR2 SNEGSKA (reference sequence). The CDR3 is 13 amino acids. Between the trimmed V and J ends, which lost 0 bases and 6 bases, there was a span of 11 bases. In nucleotides, the CDR3 is TGCAGTGCTAGAGATCTCAGCGAAGCTGAAGCTTTCTTT. This gives the protein CSARDLSEAEAFF.

To note about this clonotype: A much larger clone differs by one base, so this may be a read error. The V gene is TRBV7-6, the J gene TRBJ2-6, with a weak D call TRBD1 (5 bases). CDR3 length equals 17 residues. Looked up from germline, CDR1 is SGHVS and CDR2 is FNYEAQ. CDR3: CASSLDAGNSGANVLIF. The CDR3 DNA follows: TGTGCCAGCAGCTTAGACGCAGGGAACTCTGGGGCCAACGTCCTGATTTTC. Drawing the rest from reference TRBV7-6 and TRBJ2-6, the complete variable domain is GAGVSQSPRYKVTKRGQDVALRCDPISGHVSLYWYRQALGQGPEFLTYFNYEAQQDKSGLPNDRFSAERPEGSISTLTIQRTEQRDSAMYRCASSLDAGNSGANVLIFGAGSRLTVL.

This clonotype was picked up a small number of times. This rearrangement joins TRBV28 to TRBJ1-5; maybe TRBD1 (5 bases). The germline V and J ends were trimmed by 2 bases and 1 base, with 6 bases remaining between them. The CDR3 sequence is 14 residues long. Germline V gene lookup returns CDR1 MDHEN and CDR2 SYDVKM. For the CDR3, the DNA is TGTGCCAGCAGTTTACCAGGGAGCAATCAGCCCCAGCATTTT. Amino acid sequence: CASSLPGSNQPQHF. Complete variable domain (other parts from reference TRBV28 and TRBJ1-5): DVKVTQSSRYLVKRTGEKVFLECVQDMDHENMFWYRQDPGLGLRLIYFSYDVKMKEKGDIPEGYSVSREKKERFSLILESASTNQTSMYLCASSLPGSNQPQHFGDGTRLSIL.

The chain employs TRBV6-1 and TRBJ2-2; 13 nucleotides align to TRBD2. The CDR3 covers 17 residues. Trimming took 6 bases from V and 5 from J; bases not matched to a gene: 9. The germline V gene encodes CDR1 MNHNS and CDR2 SASEGT. This CDR3 reads CASSHGTSGIWTGELFF. In nucleotides, the CDR3 is TGTGCCAGCAGCCATGGGACTAGCGGGATTTGGACCGGGGAGCTGTTTTTT.

This clonotype has a handful of counts. This rearrangement joins TRBV12-3 or TRBV12-4 to TRBJ1-2; 8 bases line up with TRBD1. The CDR3 consists of 14 residues. V shed 6 bases, J shed 4 bases, and the junction held 7 bases outside the gene matches. The CDR3 bases are TGTGCCAGCAGCACCAGGGGGCTGGGCTATGGCTACACCTTC. Translation gives CASSTRGLGYGYTF.

This clonotype was seen a few times. The chain employs TRBV11-3 and TRBJ2-2, with D maybe TRBD2 (6 bases). The germline V gene encodes CDR1 SGHNT and CDR2 YENEEA. The CDR3 has 17 amino acids. V lost 1 base and J lost 6, with 18 bases in between. Here the CDR3 DNA reads TGTGCCAGCAGCTTAGGACTAGGGATAGAATTCTCCGGGGAGCTGTTTTTT. Translation: CASSLGLGIEFSGELFF.

This clonotype was picked up many times. This sequence joins TRBV14 and TRBJ2-1; 9 bases line up with TRBD2. CDR1 and CDR2 (germline): SGHDN, FVKESK. This CDR3 has 14 residues. V dropped 10 bases and J dropped 7; count of bases not matched to a gene: 11. This CDR3 reads CANILAGPWNEQFF. The DNA for the CDR3 is TGTGCCAACATCCTAGCGGGGCCGTGGAATGAGCAGTTCTTC.

This sequence joins TRBV12-3 or TRBV12-4 and TRBJ1-2; D perhaps matches TRBD1 (5 bases). V lost 2 bases and J lost 6, with 16 bases in between. The CDR3 has 15 amino acids. DNA of the CDR3: TGTGCCAGCAGTTTAAGCCTTGGTTCGGGGGATGGCTACACCTTC. Translated: CASSLSLGSGDGYTF.

This clonotype has a handful of counts. The chain uses TRBV20-1 and TRBJ2-7; the D gene is possibly TRBD2 (6 bases). Per germline, CDR1 DFQATT and CDR2 SNEGSKA (reference sequence). The CDR3 loop spans 14 amino acids. V was trimmed by 3 bases and J by 0 bases, leaving 12 bases between them. CDR3: CSASPSRDSYEQYF. CDR3 DNA: TGCAGTGCTAGTCCTTCGCGGGACTCCTACGAGCAGTACTTC.

This clonotype was seen ten or more times. The chain has TRBV12-3 or TRBV12-4 and TRBJ1-1; a possible D gene is TRBD1 (5 bases). The CDR3 spans 12 residues. Trimming stripped 6 bases from V and 5 bases from J, with 10 bases between. Here the CDR3 DNA reads TGTGCCAGCAGCTTTCCAGGGACTGAAGCTTTCTTT. Translating it yields CASSFPGTEAFF.

This clonotype was counted only a few times. V gene TRBV11-2 combines with J gene TRBJ2-7; D may be TRBD1 (5 bases). This CDR3 comprises 14 residues. Germline loops: CDR1 SGHAT, CDR2 FQNNGV. V gave up 5 bases and J gave up 2 bases, with 13 bases separating them. Written as DNA, the CDR3 is TGTGCCAGCAGCCCCACCCAGGGAACCTACGAGCAGTACTTC. It specifies CASSPTQGTYEQYF.

This clonotype was counted at least ten times. The chain joins TRBV11-3 to TRBJ2-3; D remains unclear. The CDR3 is 12 residues long. From germline, CDR1 is SGHNT and CDR2 YENEEA. The V and J ends lost 4 bases and 6 bases respectively, with 8 bases between them. For the CDR3, the DNA is TGTGCCAGCAGCTCCTCCTCGGATACGCAGTATTTT. Its translation: CASSSSSDTQYF.

V gene TRBV5-1 combines with J gene TRBJ1-5; D possibly corresponds to TRBD1 (6 bases). CDR3 length: 17 residues. Trimming shortened V by 5 bases and J by 0 bases, and 18 bases separated the two germline ends. The V gene's germline CDR1 is SGHRS and CDR2 YFSETQ. The CDR3 here is CASRGDRTVHSNQPQHF. In nucleotides, the CDR3 is TGCGCCAGCAGGGGGGATAGGACAGTACATAGCAATCAGCCCCAGCATTTT.

The V gene is TRBV5-1, the J gene TRBJ2-5; 13 positions match TRBD2. V shed 4 bases, J shed 1 base, and the junction held 4 bases outside the gene matches. The germline CDR1 and CDR2 sequences are SGHRS and YFSETQ. CDR3 size: 16 residues. CDR3 bases: TGCGCCAGCAGCCAAGGGACTAGCGGGGCCCAAGAGACCCAGTACTTC. Protein: CASSQGTSGAQETQYF.

The table lists this clonotype with a few counts. The CDR3 DNA reads TGTGCCAGCAGTCCTCCTCACTGGGACCCCTCCCAGGGAAACATTCAGTACTTC. Amino acids: CASSPPHWDPSQGNIQYF. The chain has TRBV6-2 or TRBV6-3 and TRBJ2-4; D could derive from TRBD1 or TRBD2 (5 bases each). There are 18 residues in the CDR3. V was clipped by 5 bases and J by 6 bases, with 26 bases between them. Germline V lookup: CDR1 MNHEY, CDR2 SVGEGT.

This clonotype was seen many times. This may come from a read error, since a much larger clone is one base off. The chain recombines TRBV12-3 or TRBV12-4 with TRBJ2-2; no clear D gene. The length of the CDR3 is 13 residues. V was shortened by 1 base and J by 4 bases, with 4 bases between the two germline ends. CDR3 amino acids: CASSLGTTGELFF. Written as DNA, the CDR3 is TGTGCCAGCAGTTTAGGGACCACCGGGGAGCTGTTTTTT.

This clonotype was seen repeatedly, ten times or more. As DNA, the CDR3 is TGCAGTGCGCGTCAAGCGCGGGTGTCCGGGGAGCTGTTTTTT. Protein sequence: CSARQARVSGELFF. The chain joins TRBV20-1 to TRBJ2-2; possible D gene TRBD2, 5 bases. Germline assignment: CDR1 DFQATT and CDR2 SNEGSKA (reference sequence). The ends were cut back, 6 bases at V and 6 bases at J, with 17 bases in the middle. The CDR3 covers 14 residues.

This clonotype was detected ten times or more. V gene TRBV5-1 combines with J gene TRBJ2-1; D not certain. Between the trimmed V and J ends, which lost 5 bases and 0 bases, there was a span of 15 bases. Germline V lookup: CDR1 SGHRS, CDR2 YFSETQ. The CDR3 loop spans 16 amino acids. CDR3 bases: TGCGCCAGCAGACAGACATTTTCGAGCTCCTACAATGAGCAGTTCTTC. Encoded protein: CASRQTFSSSYNEQFF.

The V and J genes are TRBV5-1 and TRBJ1-1; TRBD1 matches at 11 bases. Germline-derived CDR1 and CDR2 are SGHRS and YFSETQ. The junction had 7 bases not matched to a gene; V was cut back by 5 bases and J by 1 base. The CDR3 runs to 16 residues. For the CDR3, the DNA is TGCGCCAGCAGTCCACGGACAGGGGGCAGGAACACTGAAGCTTTCTTT. Protein sequence: CASSPRTGGRNTEAFF.